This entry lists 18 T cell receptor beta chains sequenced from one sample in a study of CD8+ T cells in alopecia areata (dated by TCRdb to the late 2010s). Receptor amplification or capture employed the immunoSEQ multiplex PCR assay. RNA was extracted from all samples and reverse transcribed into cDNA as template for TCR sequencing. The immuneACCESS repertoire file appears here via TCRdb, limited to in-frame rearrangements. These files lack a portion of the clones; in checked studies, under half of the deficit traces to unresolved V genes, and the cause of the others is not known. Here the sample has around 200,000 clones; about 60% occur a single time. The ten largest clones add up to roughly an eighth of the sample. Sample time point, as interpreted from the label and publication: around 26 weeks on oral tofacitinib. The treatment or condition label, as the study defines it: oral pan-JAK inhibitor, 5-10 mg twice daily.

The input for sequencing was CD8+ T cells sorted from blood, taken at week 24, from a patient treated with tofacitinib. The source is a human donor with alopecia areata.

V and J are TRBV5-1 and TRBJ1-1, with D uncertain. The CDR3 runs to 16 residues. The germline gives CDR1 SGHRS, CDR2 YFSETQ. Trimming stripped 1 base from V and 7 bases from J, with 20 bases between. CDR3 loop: CASSLTASTDGDEAFF. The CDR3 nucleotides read TGCGCCAGCAGCTTGACAGCCTCGACCGACGGGGATGAAGCTTTCTTT.

The CDR3 here is CASSLGRNSGTGQTF. CDR3 nucleotide sequence: TGTGCCAGCAGCTTAGGCCGTAATTCGGGGACAGGTCAAACCTTC. The chain carries TRBV11-2 and TRBJ1-2, with TRBD1 identical over 8 bases. Germline CDR1 SGHAT, CDR2 FQNNGV. CDR3 length: 15 amino acids. The V gene end was trimmed by 1 base and the J gene end by 14 bases; junction bases not matched to a gene: 15.

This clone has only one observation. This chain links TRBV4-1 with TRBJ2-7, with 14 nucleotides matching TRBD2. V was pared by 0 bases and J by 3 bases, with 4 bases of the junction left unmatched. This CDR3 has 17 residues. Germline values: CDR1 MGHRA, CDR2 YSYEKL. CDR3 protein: CASSQDRGLAGDYEQYF. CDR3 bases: TGCGCCAGCAGCCAAGATAGGGGACTAGCGGGGGACTACGAGCAGTACTTC.

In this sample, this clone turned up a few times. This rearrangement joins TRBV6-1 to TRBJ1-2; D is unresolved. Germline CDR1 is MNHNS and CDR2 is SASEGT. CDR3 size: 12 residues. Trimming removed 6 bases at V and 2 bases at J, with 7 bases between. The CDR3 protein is CASRTLNYGYTF. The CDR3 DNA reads TGTGCCAGCAGGACCCTGAACTATGGCTACACCTTC.

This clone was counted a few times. CDR3 DNA sequence: TGCGCCAGCAGCCAAGATGTAACCGGCAGGGTCCAGCATTTT. Encoded protein: CASSQDVTGRVQHF. This chain joins TRBV4-1 and TRBJ1-5; TRBD1 is a possible D gene (5 bases). Trimming removed 0 bases from V and 12 bases from J, with 15 bases in between. CDR3 length: 14 amino acids. Germline lookup yields CDR1 MGHRA and CDR2 YSYEKL.

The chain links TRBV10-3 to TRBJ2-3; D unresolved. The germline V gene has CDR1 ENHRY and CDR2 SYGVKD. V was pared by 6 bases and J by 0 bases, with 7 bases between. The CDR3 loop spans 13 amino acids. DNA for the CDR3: TGTGCCATCAGAGAAAAAAGCACAGATACGCAGTATTTT. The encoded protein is CAIREKSTDTQYF.

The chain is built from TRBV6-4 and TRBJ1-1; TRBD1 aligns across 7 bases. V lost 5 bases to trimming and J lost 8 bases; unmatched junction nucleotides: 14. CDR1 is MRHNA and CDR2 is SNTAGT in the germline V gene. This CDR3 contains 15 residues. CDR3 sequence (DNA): TGTGCCAGCAGTACGGACAGGAGTCGGTCGGGAGAAGCTTTCTTT. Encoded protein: CASSTDRSRSGEAFF.

CDR3 DNA sequence: TGTGCCAGCAGCTTCATCCCCATAGGGGGAGAAGAGACCCAGTACTTC. Protein product: CASSFIPIGGEETQYF. This chain joins TRBV7-7 and TRBJ2-5; D perhaps matches TRBD1 (6 bases). Germline V gene lookup returns CDR1 SSHAT and CDR2 FNYEAQ (reference sequence). V was shortened by 3 bases and J by 3 bases, with 17 bases between the two germline ends. The CDR3 is 16 residues long.

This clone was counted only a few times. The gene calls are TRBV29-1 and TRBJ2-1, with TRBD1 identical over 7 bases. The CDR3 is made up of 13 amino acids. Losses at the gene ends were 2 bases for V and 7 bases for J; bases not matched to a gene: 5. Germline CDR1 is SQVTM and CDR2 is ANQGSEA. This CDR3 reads CSVERQGDNEQFF. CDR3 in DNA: TGCAGCGTTGAACGGCAGGGGGATAATGAGCAGTTCTTC.

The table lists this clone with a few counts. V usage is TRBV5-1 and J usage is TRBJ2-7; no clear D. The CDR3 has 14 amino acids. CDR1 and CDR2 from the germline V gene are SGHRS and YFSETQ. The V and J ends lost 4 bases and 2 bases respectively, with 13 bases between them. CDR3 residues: CASSLTSHPYEQYF. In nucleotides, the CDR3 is TGCGCCAGCAGCCTTACAAGCCATCCCTACGAGCAGTACTTC.

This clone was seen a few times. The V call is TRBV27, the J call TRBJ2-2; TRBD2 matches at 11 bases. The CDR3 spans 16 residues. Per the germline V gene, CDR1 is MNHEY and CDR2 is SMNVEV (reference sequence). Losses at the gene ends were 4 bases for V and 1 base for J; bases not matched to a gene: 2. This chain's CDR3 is CASSSLAGGNTGELFF. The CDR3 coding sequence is TGTGCCAGCAGTTCCCTAGCGGGGGGGAACACCGGGGAGCTGTTTTTT.

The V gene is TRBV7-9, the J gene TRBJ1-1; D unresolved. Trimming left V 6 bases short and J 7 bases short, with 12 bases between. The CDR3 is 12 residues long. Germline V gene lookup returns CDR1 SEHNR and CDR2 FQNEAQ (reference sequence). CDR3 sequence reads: CASRPTGREAFF. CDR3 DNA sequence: TGTGCCAGCAGGCCTACGGGCCGTGAAGCTTTCTTT.

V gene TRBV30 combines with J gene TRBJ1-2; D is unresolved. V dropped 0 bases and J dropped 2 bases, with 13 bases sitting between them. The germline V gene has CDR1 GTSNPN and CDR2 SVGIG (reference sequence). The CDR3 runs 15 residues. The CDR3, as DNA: TGTGCCTGGAGTGTACCCTGGACGGAAAACTATGGCTACACCTTC. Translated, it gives CAWSVPWTENYGYTF.

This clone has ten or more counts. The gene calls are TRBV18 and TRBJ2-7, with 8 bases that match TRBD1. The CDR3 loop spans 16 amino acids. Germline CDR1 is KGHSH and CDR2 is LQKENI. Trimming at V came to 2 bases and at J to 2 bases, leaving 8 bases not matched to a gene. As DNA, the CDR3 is TGTGCCAGCTCACCATTTACTACAGGGGGTACCTACGAGCAGTACTTC. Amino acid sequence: CASSPFTTGGTYEQYF.

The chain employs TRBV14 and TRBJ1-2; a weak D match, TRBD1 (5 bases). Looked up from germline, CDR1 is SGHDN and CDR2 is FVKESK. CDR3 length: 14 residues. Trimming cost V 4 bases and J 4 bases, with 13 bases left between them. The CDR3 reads CASSPPGRLYGYTF. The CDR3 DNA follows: TGTGCCAGCAGCCCCCCGGGACGGCTCTATGGCTACACCTTC.

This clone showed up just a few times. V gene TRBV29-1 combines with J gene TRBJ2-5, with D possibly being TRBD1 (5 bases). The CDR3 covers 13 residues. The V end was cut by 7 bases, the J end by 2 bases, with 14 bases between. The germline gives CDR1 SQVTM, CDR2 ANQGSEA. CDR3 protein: CSAAPDRQETQYF. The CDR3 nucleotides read TGCAGCGCGGCCCCAGACAGACAAGAGACCCAGTACTTC.

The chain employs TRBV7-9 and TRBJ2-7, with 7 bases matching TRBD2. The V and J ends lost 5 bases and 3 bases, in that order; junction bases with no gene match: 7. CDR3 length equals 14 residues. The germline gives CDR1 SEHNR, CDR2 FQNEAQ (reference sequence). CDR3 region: CASSAGELGYEQYF. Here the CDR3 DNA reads TGTGCCAGCAGCGCGGGGGAACTAGGCTACGAGCAGTACTTC.

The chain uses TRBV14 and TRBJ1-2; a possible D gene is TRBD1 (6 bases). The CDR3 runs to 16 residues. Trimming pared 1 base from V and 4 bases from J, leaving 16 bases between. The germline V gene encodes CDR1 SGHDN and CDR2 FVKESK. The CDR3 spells CASSQAGTQLGYGYTF. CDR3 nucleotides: TGTGCCAGCAGCCAAGCCGGGACACAGTTAGGCTATGGCTACACCTTC.